This TCR beta chain was observed in a study of early stage breast cancer tumors (dated by TCRdb to 2015 to 2018). Broadly, across the study: Of the roughly 17 invasive breast tumors, roughly 13 were found to be estrogen receptor-positive, progesterone receptor-positive and HER2-negative. Of the approximately 12 ER+/PR+/HER2- tumors, eight were classified as invasive ductal carcinomas and four as invasive lobular carcinomas. On average, each sample had approximately 9.2-fold read coverage. Across all samples, about 3,000,000 templates representing roughly 1 million unique clonotypes were detected.

Study-level results and caveats: Bulk genomic DNA sequencing of unsorted cells missed chain pairing and functional markers such as CD4, CD8 and FOXP3. Enriched TCRB sequences shared across patients were found to be mostly commonly generated sequences that were unlikely to play an important role in the tumor microenvironment. The small cohort size prevented analysis by tumor subtype. About 2.5-fold higher T cell density and higher clonality were observed in tumors than in adjacent normal breast tissue. Repertoires from blood and normal breast were more alike than repertoires from blood and tumor, and in about 90% of the 16 patients, comparing each tissue with blood separated tumor from normal.

Each sample was amplified in two independent genomic DNA replicates, using 0.5 to 0.65 ug for blood and 1.5 ug for tumor or normal breast. TCRB sequencing of genomic DNA was carried out with the ImmunoSeq Intro kit according to the manufacturer's instructions. For absolute quantification, the roughly 31-cycle multiplex PCR included proprietary primers along with spike-in control sequences. Single-end 150-bp reads were used to sequence an 87-bp fragment spanning the CDR3 and the flanking V and J genes. Seven samples, with two replicates for each sample, were multiplexed per lane of an Illumina MiSeq using version 3.0 chemistry. For the original study's pipeline: Raw data were processed by the vendor's proprietary pipeline, with both replicates merged into one result per sample. Productive rearrangements sharing the V-gene family, CDR3 amino acid sequence and J-gene segment were defined as clonotypes. Clonality was calculated as 1 minus the normalized Shannon entropy (Pielou evenness) of TCRB abundances. To estimate T cell density, the total number of templates was divided by the number of input cells, which was inferred from the amount of DNA input. Recon with default parameters was used to estimate total repertoire diversity and clonality. A clonotype was considered tumor-enriched if its abundance in tumor exceeded 0.1% and was at least 32-fold higher than its abundance in normal breast. TCRdb's version of the immuneACCESS table is confined to in-frame rearrangements and falls short of the full clone set. An unresolved V gene accounts for under half of the shortfall where checked; the remainder is of unknown origin. The V and J calls and the clone size are those of that table, but D and trimming were determined from the DNA. The sample contains 45,000 to 60,000 clones, about 90% of them found a single time. The biggest ten clones account for around 5% of the sample.

The study profiled bulk TCR beta-chain repertoires in matched peripheral blood, tumor and adjacent normal breast tissue taken from about 15 patients with early-stage breast cancer. Before surgery, about 5-10 mL of whole blood was collected into EDTA tubes and then processed within 2 hours. Peripheral blood mononuclear cells were isolated by Ficoll-Paque centrifugation in SepMate-50 tubes. PBMCs were cryopreserved in aliquots of roughly 1.8 to 4 million cells in approximately 90% FBS with approximately 10% DMSO and kept in liquid nitrogen. Genomic DNA was extracted with the Qiagen AllPrep DNA/RNA Mini kit. The germline V gene yields SGHRS for CDR1 and YFSETQ for CDR2. The CDR3 sequence holds 16 residues, the cysteine and phenylalanine included. Just the 48-base CDR3 DNA is kept, in frame starting at base 1. Clipping removes 5 bases from V and 3 bases from J, with 13 as the unmatched junction base count.

A note on this clone: The specificity of this receptor is unknown. No clone much larger than this one lies a single base away; base qualities are absent.

This receptor was taken from a person aged 70 to 85 with breast cancer. The sequence links TRBV5-1 to TRBJ1-2, and TRBD1 aligns with 7 junction nucleotides. The sequencing input was blood. The CDR3 reads CASRDTGQLNYYGYTF. The DNA sequence is given as TGCGCCAGCAGGGATACGGGACAGCTTAACTACTATGGCTACACCTTC.